In this sample, the clone carrying this TCR beta chain turned up a few times. Its antigen is undetermined. TCRdb re-derived calls from the 5' RACE reads in MiXCR, one entry per CDR3 protein. The data contain over 60,000 distinct CDR3 sequences, roughly 17% of them singletons. The V gene's germline CDR1 is SEHNR and CDR2 FQNEAQ (reference sequence). The ends lost 0 bases at V and 6 bases at J; junction bases unmatched: 3. The CDR3 sequence is 15 residues long. This sample was included in a study of T-cell memory formation after mild COVID-19. General observations from the study: Some clones that responded turned up in pre-infection memory, which suggests that cross-reactive memory joined in.

This chain connects TRBV7-9 to TRBJ1-2; TRBD1 matches 11 bases. The material sequenced was PBMCs or a T cell subset sorted from them (not recorded which). The sequence came from an adult woman who had mild COVID-19 (a few samples of this study predate the infection). Cell type and time point are not known. The CDR3, as DNA: TGTGCCAGCAGCTTAGCGGGACAGGGGGTCGATGGCTACACCTTC. Its translation: CASSLAGQGVDGYTF.